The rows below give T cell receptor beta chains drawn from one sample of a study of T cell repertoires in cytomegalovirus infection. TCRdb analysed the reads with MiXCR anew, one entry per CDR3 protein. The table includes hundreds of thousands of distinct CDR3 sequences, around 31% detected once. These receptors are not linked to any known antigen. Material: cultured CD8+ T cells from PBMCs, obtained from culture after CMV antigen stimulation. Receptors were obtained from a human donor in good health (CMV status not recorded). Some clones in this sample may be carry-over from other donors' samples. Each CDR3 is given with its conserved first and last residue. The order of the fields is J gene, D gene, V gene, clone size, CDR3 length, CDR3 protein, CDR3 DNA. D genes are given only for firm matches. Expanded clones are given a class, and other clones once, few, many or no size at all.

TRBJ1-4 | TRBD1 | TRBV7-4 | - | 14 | CASSPDRGFEKLFF | TGTGCCAGCAGCCCGGACAGGGGATTTGAAAAACTGTTTTTT
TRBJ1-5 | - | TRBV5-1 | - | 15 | CASSLDSPSNQPQHF | TGCGCCAGCAGCCTGGACAGCCCTAGCAATCAGCCCCAGCATTTT
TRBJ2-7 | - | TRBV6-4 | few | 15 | CASSPRGSPVVEQYF | TGTGCCAGCAGTCCGAGGGGGAGTCCGGTTGTCGAGCAGTACTTC
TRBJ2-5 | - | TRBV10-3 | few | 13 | CAISEGIGETQYF | TGTGCCATCAGTGAAGGGATAGGGGAGACCCAGTACTTC
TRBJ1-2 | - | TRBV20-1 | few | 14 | CSARDNNSSYGYTF | TGCAGTGCTAGAGATAATAATTCCTCTTATGGCTACACCTTC
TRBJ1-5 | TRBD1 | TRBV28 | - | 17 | CASSPGQGLYSNQPQHF | TGTGCCAGCAGTCCGGGACAGGGACTATATAGCAATCAGCCCCAGCATTTT
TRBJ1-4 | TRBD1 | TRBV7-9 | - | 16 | CASSYPGTGPHEKLFF | TGTGCCAGCAGCTACCCCGGGACAGGGCCCCATGAAAAACTGTTTTTT
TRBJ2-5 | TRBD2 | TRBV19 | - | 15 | CASSESGGPVETQYF | TGTGCCAGTAGCGAGAGCGGGGGGCCAGTAGAGACCCAGTACTTC
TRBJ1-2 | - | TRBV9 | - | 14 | CASSVAEELYGYTF | TGTGCCAGCAGCGTAGCGGAGGAACTCTATGGCTACACCTTC
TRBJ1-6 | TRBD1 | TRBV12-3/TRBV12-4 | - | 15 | CASSALGQGGSPLHF | TGTGCCAGCAGTGCCTTAGGACAGGGCGGGTCACCCCTCCACTTT
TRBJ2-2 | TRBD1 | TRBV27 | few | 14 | CASTGDRVSGELFF | TGTGCCAGCACAGGGGACAGGGTCTCCGGGGAGCTGTTTTTT
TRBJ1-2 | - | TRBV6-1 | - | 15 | CASSEEVGGFYGYTF | TGTGCCAGCAGTGAAGAGGTCGGGGGCTTCTATGGCTACACCTTC
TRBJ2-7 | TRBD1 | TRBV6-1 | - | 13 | CASSEDRDYEQYF | TGTGCCAGCAGTGAGGACAGGGACTACGAGCAGTACTTC
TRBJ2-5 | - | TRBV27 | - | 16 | CASLPHAGTPQETQYF | TGTGCCAGCCTCCCTCACGCAGGGACACCTCAAGAGACCCAGTACTTC
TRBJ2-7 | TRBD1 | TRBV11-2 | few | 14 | CASAGGETPFEQYF | TGTGCCAGCGCAGGGGGCGAGACCCCTTTCGAGCAGTACTTC
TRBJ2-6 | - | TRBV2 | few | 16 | CASLGESTSGANVLTF | TGTGCCAGCCTGGGAGAGAGTACCTCTGGGGCCAACGTCCTGACTTTC
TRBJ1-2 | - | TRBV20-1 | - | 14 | CSARGRIPNYGYTF | TGCAGTGCTAGAGGGCGGATCCCTAACTATGGCTACACCTTC
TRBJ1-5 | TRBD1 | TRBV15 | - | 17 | CATSRGGGGGGNQPQHF | TGTGCCACCAGCAGAGGAGGAGGGGGCGGAGGCAATCAGCCCCAGCATTTT
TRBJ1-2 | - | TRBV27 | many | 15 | CASSYGPQGRYGYTF | TGTGCCAGCAGTTATGGTCCTCAGGGGAGGTATGGCTACACCTTC
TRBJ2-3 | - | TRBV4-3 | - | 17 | CAGSQDPRGASTDTQYF | TGCGCCGGCAGCCAAGATCCCAGGGGGGCGAGCACAGATACGCAGTATTTT
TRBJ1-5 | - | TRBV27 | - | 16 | CTSSSQGTHSNQPQHF | TGTACCAGCAGTTCCCAGGGGACCCATAGCAATCAGCCCCAGCATTTT
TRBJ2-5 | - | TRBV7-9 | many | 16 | CASSSPPGLSSETQYF | TGTGCCAGCAGCTCGCCCCCGGGGCTTTCTTCGGAGACCCAGTACTTC
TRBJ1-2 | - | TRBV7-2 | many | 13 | CASSLNRVEGYTF | TGTGCCAGCAGCTTAAACAGGGTAGAAGGCTACACCTTC
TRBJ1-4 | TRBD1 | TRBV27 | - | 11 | CASRKTGVWFF | TGTGCCAGTAGGAAAACAGGGGTTTGGTTTTTT
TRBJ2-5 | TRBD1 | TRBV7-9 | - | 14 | CASSSDRGQETQYF | TGTGCCAGCAGCTCCGACAGGGGGCAAGAGACCCAGTACTTC
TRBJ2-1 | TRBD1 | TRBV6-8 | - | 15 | CASSQGAMGDNEQFF | TGTGCCAGCAGTCAGGGGGCCATGGGGGACAATGAGCAGTTCTTC
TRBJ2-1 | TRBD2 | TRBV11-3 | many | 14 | CASSPGTSGDEQFF | TGTGCCAGCAGCCCTGGGACTAGCGGGGATGAGCAGTTCTTC